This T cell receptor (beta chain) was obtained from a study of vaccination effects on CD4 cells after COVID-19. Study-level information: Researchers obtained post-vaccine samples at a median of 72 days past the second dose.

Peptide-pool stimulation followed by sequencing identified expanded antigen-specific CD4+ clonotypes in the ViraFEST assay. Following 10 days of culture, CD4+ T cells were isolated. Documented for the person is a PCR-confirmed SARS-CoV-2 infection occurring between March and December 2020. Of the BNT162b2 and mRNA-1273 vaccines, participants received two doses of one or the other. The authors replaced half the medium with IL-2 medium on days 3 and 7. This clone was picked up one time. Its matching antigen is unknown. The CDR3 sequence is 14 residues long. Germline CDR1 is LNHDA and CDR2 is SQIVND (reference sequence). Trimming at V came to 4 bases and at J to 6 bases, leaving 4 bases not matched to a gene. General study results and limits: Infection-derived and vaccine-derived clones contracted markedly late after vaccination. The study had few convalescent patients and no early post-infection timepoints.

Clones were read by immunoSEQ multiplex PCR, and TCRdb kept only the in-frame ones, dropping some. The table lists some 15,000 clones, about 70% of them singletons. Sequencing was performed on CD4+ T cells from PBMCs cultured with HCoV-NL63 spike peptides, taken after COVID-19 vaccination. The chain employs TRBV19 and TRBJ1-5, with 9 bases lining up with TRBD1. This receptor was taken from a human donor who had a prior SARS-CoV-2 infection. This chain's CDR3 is CASSTLQGAQPQHF. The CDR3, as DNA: TGTGCCAGTAGTACATTACAGGGGGCTCAGCCCCAGCATTTT.